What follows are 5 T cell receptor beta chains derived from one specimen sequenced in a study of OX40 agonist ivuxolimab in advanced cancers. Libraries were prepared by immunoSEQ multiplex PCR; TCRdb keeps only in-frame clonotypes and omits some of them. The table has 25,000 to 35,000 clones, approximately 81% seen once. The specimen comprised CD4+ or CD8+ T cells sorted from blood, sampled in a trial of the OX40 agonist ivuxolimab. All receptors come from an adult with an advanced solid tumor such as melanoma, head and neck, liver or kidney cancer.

The CDR3 coding sequence is TGTGCCAGCAGCATCCTGAGGGGGGTCGATGGCTACACCTTC. It codes for CASSILRGVDGYTF. V is TRBV7-2 and J is TRBJ1-2; a weak D match, TRBD1 (6 bases). CDR3 length: 14 amino acids. The germline gives CDR1 SGHTA, CDR2 FQGNSA. The V end was cut by 5 bases, the J end by 6 bases, with 16 bases between.

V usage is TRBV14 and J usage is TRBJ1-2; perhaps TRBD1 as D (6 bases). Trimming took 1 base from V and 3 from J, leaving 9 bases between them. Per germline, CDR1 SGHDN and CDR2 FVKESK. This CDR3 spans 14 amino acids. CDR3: CASSQGGLDYGYTF. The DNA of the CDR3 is TGTGCCAGCAGCCAAGGGGGGCTGGACTATGGCTACACCTTC.

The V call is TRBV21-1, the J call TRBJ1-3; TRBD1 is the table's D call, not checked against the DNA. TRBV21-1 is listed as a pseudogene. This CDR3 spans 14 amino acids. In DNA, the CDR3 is TGTGCCAGCACCACAAAGCAGGGGGGAAACACCATATATTTT. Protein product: CASTTKQGGNTIYF.

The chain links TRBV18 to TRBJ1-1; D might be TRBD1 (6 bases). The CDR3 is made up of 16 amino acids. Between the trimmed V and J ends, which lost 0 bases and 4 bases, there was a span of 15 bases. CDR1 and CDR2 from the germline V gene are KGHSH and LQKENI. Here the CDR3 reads CASSPPWDGGGTEAFF. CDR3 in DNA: TGTGCCAGCTCACCACCGTGGGACGGAGGGGGCACTGAAGCTTTCTTT.

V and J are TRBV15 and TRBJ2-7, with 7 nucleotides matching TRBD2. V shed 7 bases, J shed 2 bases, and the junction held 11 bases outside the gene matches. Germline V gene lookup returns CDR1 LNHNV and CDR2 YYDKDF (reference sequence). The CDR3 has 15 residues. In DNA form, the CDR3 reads TGTGCCACCAAAGAGACTAGCCCGGGCGCCTACGAGCAGTACTTC. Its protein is CATKETSPGAYEQYF. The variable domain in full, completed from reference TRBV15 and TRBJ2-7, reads DAMVIQNPRYQVTQFGKPVTLSCSQTLNHNVMYWYQQKSSQAPKLLFHYYDKDFNNEADTPDNFQSRRPNTSFCFLDIRSPGLGDTAMYLCATKETSPGAYEQYFGPGTRLTVT.